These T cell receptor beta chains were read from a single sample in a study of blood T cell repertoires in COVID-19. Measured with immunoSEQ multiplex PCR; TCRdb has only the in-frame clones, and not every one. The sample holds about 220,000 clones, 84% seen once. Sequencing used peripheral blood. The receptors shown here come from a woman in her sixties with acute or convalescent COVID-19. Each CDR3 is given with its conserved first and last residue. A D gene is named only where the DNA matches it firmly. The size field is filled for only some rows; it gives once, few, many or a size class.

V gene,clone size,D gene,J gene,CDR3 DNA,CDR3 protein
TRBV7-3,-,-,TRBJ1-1,TGTGCCAGCAGCTCCAGGTGGAATGAGAACACTGAAGCTTTCTTT,CASSSRWNENTEAFF
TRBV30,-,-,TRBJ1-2,TGTGCCTTATCACAGGTTAATCCTTATGGCTACACCTTC,CALSQVNPYGYTF
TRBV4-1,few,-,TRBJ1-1,TGCGCCAGCAGCCAAGGTTTGGGGGGGACACTGAACACTGAAGCTTTCTTT,CASSQGLGGTLNTEAFF
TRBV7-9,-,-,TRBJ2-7,TGTGCCAGCAGCCAGACAGGTAGCGAGCAGTACTTC,CASSQTGSEQYF
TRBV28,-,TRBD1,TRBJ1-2,TGTGCCAGCAGAGGGGACAGGGGCTATGGCTACACCTTC,CASRGDRGYGYTF
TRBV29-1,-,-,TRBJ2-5,TGCAGCGTTTCGGGGATCGGCCAAGAGACCCAGTACTTC,CSVSGIGQETQYF
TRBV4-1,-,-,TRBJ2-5,TGCGCCAGCAGCCAAGCGGTTCGGCGGGGTAGGGAGACCCAGTACTTC,CASSQAVRRGRETQYF
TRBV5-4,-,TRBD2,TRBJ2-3,TGTGCCAGCAGCTCACGGGGGGTGGATACGCAGTATTTT,CASSSRGVDTQYF
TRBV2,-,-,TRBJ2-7,TGTGCCAGCAGTGCGGGAGACGAGCAGTACTTC,CASSAGDEQYF
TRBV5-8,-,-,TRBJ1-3,TGTGCCAGCAGCATACTCGGGATGGTTGCTGGAAACACCATATATTTT,CASSILGMVAGNTIYF
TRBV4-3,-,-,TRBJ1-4,TGCGCCAGCAGCCAAGAGGGCAACCTGAATGAAAAACTGTTTTTT,CASSQEGNLNEKLFF
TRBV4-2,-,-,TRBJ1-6,TGTGCCAGCAGCCAAGATGTACCGACAGTCAATTCACCCCTCCACTTT,CASSQDVPTVNSPLHF
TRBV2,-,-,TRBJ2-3,TGTGCCAGCAGTGGCCTAGCGGATACGCAGTATTTT,CASSGLADTQYF
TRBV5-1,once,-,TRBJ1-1,TGCGCCAGCAGCTATGGTGCGGGGTTGTGGAACACTGAAGCTTTCTTT,CASSYGAGLWNTEAFF
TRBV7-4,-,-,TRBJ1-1,TGTGCCAGCAGCTTCTTCCCGGGGACTGAAGCTTTCTTT,CASSFFPGTEAFF
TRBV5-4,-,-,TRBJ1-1,TGTGCCAGCAGCTTGACGTTTTCGAGTTCTGAAGCTTTCTTT,CASSLTFSSSEAFF